The 31 T cell receptor beta chains below all came from one sample that was sequenced in a study of blood T cell repertoires in COVID-19 (TCRdb year 2020). The method behind the library was the immunoSEQ multiplex PCR assay. The table was pulled from immuneACCESS by TCRdb, which kept in-frame rearrangements only. Such tables lose some clones; where checked, under half of the loss comes from unresolved V genes, and the rest has no known cause. The sample table records tens of thousands of clones; around 80% of these occur just once. Of the sample, 12% falls within the top ten clones. The sequencing input was peripheral blood. Source of these receptors: a human donor in a cohort sampled during active COVID-19.

V is TRBV3-1 (or the pseudogene TRBV3-2) and J is TRBJ1-1; 7 bases align to TRBD1. Germline values: CDR1 LGHDT, CDR2 YNNKEL (reference sequence). This CDR3 has 13 residues. The trim removed 4 bases at V and 8 bases at J, leaving 7 bases unmatched. In DNA form, the CDR3 reads TGTGCCAGCAGCCGCGTTCCGGGACAGGAAGCTTTCTTT. Amino acids: CASSRVPGQEAFF.

The chain joins TRBV13 to TRBJ1-1; D not resolved. V dropped 3 bases and J dropped 1 base, with 3 bases sitting between them. The CDR3 sequence is 12 residues long. From germline, CDR1 is PRHDT and CDR2 FYEKMQ (reference sequence). CDR3 protein: CASSFKNTEAFF. In nucleotides, the CDR3 is TGTGCCAGCAGCTTCAAGAACACTGAAGCTTTCTTT.

The genes are TRBV6-4 and TRBJ1-6; possible D gene TRBD1, 6 bases. Per germline, CDR1 MRHNA and CDR2 SNTAGT. The CDR3 totals 13 residues. Trimming pared 6 bases from V and 5 bases from J, leaving 8 bases between. CDR3 sequence reads: CASSEGDNSPLHF. The CDR3, as DNA: TGTGCCAGCAGCGAGGGGGATAATTCACCCCTCCACTTT.

This chain joins TRBV6-2 or TRBV6-3 and TRBJ1-1; no clear D gene. This CDR3 is 12 amino acids long. With 6 bases removed from V and 4 bases from J, the gap between germline ends came to 9 bases. In germline, CDR1 is MNHEY, CDR2 SVGEGT. The DNA for the CDR3 is TGTGCCAGCAGCTTACAGAGCACTGAAGCTTTCTTT. Encoded protein: CASSLQSTEAFF.

V gene TRBV6-5 combines with J gene TRBJ2-3; the D gene is possibly TRBD1 (6 bases). V lost 0 bases and J 11 bases, leaving 15 bases between the germline ends. The CDR3 is 14 amino acids. Per germline, CDR1 MNHEY and CDR2 SVGAGI. The CDR3: CASSYSVRPGQQYF. As DNA, the CDR3 is TGTGCCAGCAGTTACTCTGTCAGACCGGGACAGCAGTATTTT.

The rearrangement uses TRBV12-3 or TRBV12-4 and TRBJ1-1, with 7 bases that match TRBD1. There are 13 residues in the CDR3. V was pared by 3 bases and J by 11 bases, with 9 bases of the junction left unmatched. CDR3 DNA sequence: TGTGCCAGCAGTTTCGGAGGGGGCCCTACGGCTTTCTTT. Protein: CASSFGGGPTAFF.

The J gene is TRBJ2-2, the V gene TRBV7-9; D ambiguous. V gave up 5 bases and J gave up 0 bases, with 4 bases separating them. The germline CDR1 and CDR2 sequences are SEHNR and FQNEAQ (reference sequence). The CDR3 sequence is 13 residues long. This chain's CDR3 is CASSPANTGELFF. The CDR3 nucleotides read TGTGCCAGCAGCCCAGCGAACACCGGGGAGCTGTTTTTT.

The V gene is TRBV12-5, the J gene TRBJ1-2; 9 bases align to TRBD1. The CDR3 length is 16 residues. Germline lookup yields CDR1 LGHNT and CDR2 FRNRAP. The ends lost 2 bases at V and 3 bases at J; junction bases unmatched: 7. The CDR3 protein is CASGLPRQGVDYGYTF. The CDR3 DNA reads as TGTGCTAGTGGTTTGCCGCGACAGGGGGTCGACTATGGCTACACCTTC.

This clone appeared a few times. The J gene is TRBJ2-7, the V gene TRBV19; 7 nucleotides match TRBD1. The J segment lost 3 bases and the V segment lost 4 bases, leaving 6 bases of the junction unmatched. Germline CDR1 is LNHDA and CDR2 is SQIVND (reference sequence). This CDR3 comprises 14 residues. CDR3 region: CASSNGQAYYEQYF. The CDR3 DNA follows: TGTGCCAGTAGTAACGGACAGGCCTACTACGAGCAGTACTTC.

This sequence joins TRBV24-1 and TRBJ2-5; 9 positions agree with TRBD2. Per the germline V gene, CDR1 is KGHDR and CDR2 is SFDVKD. Trimming took 9 bases from V and 7 from J; bases not matched to a gene: 14. The CDR3 length is 15 residues. Here the CDR3 DNA reads TGTGCCACCGCTTGGCGGGAGGGTTTCGCTCCGACCCAGTACTTC. It translates to CATAWREGFAPTQYF.

This CDR3 is CASSSGDSNIDEQFF. CDR3 DNA: TGTGCCAGCAGCTCTGGGGACAGTAATATCGATGAGCAGTTCTTC. The chain combines TRBV7-2 with TRBJ2-1; 7 bases agree with TRBD1. The germline CDR1 and CDR2 sequences are SGHTA and FQGNSA. The CDR3 totals 15 residues. V trimming: 4 bases; J trimming: 8 bases; junction bases outside the gene matches: 11. Full variable domain (missing parts from reference TRBV7-2 and TRBJ2-1): GAGVSQSPSNKVTEKGKDVELRCDPISGHTALYWYRQSLGQGLEFLIYFQGNSAPDKSGLPSDRFSAERTGGSVSTLTIQRTQQEDSAVYLCASSSGDSNIDEQFFGPGTRLTVL.

The chain carries TRBV7-8 and TRBJ2-7, with TRBD2 identical over 9 bases. The V gene end was trimmed by 5 bases and the J gene end by 1 base; junction bases not matched to a gene: 12. The CDR3 has 17 residues. Germline V gene sequence: CDR1 SGHVS, CDR2 FQNEAQ. The DNA of the CDR3 is TGTGCCAGCAGCCATACTAGCGGGCCCGTTCCTTCCTACGAGCAGTACTTC. This gives the protein CASSHTSGPVPSYEQYF.

In its sample, this clone was seen once. V and J are TRBV11-2 and TRBJ2-7, with D perhaps matching TRBD2 (5 bases). Germline V gene sequence: CDR1 SGHAT, CDR2 FQNNGV. Trimming left V 7 bases short and J 5 bases short, with 21 bases between. The CDR3 covers 15 residues. CDR3 in amino acids: CASIPSSGSVDEQYF. CDR3 coding DNA: TGTGCCAGCATTCCCTCATCGGGTAGCGTGGACGAGCAGTACTTC.

This clone was detected only once. Other DNA sequences of this sample code for an identical CDR3. The chain couples TRBV9 to TRBJ1-2; D is uncertain. Germline CDR1 is SGDLS and CDR2 is YYNGEE. CDR3 size: 13 residues. Trimming took off 0 bases at V and 2 bases at J, with 5 bases between the two ends. Here the CDR3 DNA reads TGTGCCAGCAGCGTAGGGCAGAACTATGGCTACACCTTC. This codes for CASSVGQNYGYTF.

The chain couples TRBV4-1 to TRBJ2-7, with a possible D match to TRBD1 (5 bases). Germline V gene sequence: CDR1 MGHRA, CDR2 YSYEKL. The CDR3 is 13 amino acids. V dropped 3 bases and J dropped 3 bases, with 9 bases sitting between them. The CDR3 spells CASSQAGFYEQYF. CDR3 DNA sequence: TGCGCCAGCAGCCAGGCAGGGTTCTACGAGCAGTACTTC.

This rearrangement joins TRBV19 to TRBJ1-2, with 10 bases that match TRBD1. The germline CDR1 and CDR2 sequences are LNHDA and SQIVND (reference sequence). J lost 8 bases, V lost 4 bases, and 4 bases had no gene match. There are 13 residues in the CDR3. CDR3 amino acids: CASSTRDRGGYTF. For the CDR3, the DNA is TGTGCCAGTAGTACTCGGGACAGGGGCGGCTACACCTTC.

V is TRBV6-1 and J is TRBJ2-7, with 10 positions matching TRBD2. The CDR3 runs to 15 residues. V was clipped by 2 bases and J by 6 bases; unmatched bases: 7. CDR1 MNHNS and CDR2 SASEGT come from the germline V gene. CDR3 in amino acids: CASSEPERGGCEQYF. DNA for the CDR3: TGTGCCAGCAGTGAACCCGAGCGGGGGGGGTGCGAGCAGTACTTC.

This chain uses TRBV3-1 (or the pseudogene TRBV3-2) with TRBJ2-7; the match to TRBD1 covers 8 bases. The CDR3 loop spans 14 amino acids. In germline, CDR1 is LGHDT, CDR2 YNNKEL (reference sequence). The V segment lost 3 bases and the J segment 0 bases; nucleotides outside the gene matches: 1. CDR3 DNA: TGTGCCAGCAGCCACGACAGGGGCTCCTACGAGCAGTACTTC. This codes for CASSHDRGSYEQYF.

The chain is built from TRBV19 and TRBJ2-6, with D maybe TRBD1 (5 bases). The CDR3 consists of 21 residues. Trimming stripped 3 bases from V and 0 bases from J, with 24 bases between. Looked up from germline, CDR1 is LNHDA and CDR2 is SQIVND (reference sequence). CDR3 sequence: CASSIQLGRGTSSSGANVLTF. CDR3 sequence (DNA): TGTGCCAGTAGTATCCAGTTAGGTAGGGGCACCTCTTCCTCTGGGGCCAACGTCCTGACTTTC.

The gene calls are TRBV9 and TRBJ2-7, with 10 bases lining up with TRBD1. The CDR3 spans 15 residues. The J segment lost 2 bases and the V segment lost 6 bases, leaving 8 bases of the junction unmatched. CDR1 is SGDLS, CDR2 YYNGEE, per germline. The CDR3 bases are TGTGCCAGCACCAACACCGGGACAGGGGCCTACGAGCAGTACTTC. It is translated as CASTNTGTGAYEQYF.

This chain connects TRBV24-1 to TRBJ2-7; 8 nucleotides align to TRBD2. Germline lookup yields CDR1 KGHDR and CDR2 SFDVKD. The CDR3 totals 15 residues. The V segment lost 3 bases and the J segment 3 bases; nucleotides outside the gene matches: 6. CDR3 sequence: CATSDQGTRGYEQYF. The CDR3, as DNA: TGTGCCACCAGTGATCAGGGGACTAGAGGCTACGAGCAGTACTTC.

J is TRBJ1-6 and V is TRBV4-3; D is possibly TRBD1 (5 bases). The CDR3 extends over 15 amino acids. Germline loops: CDR1 LGHNA, CDR2 YSLEER. Between the trimmed V and J ends, which lost 0 bases and 7 bases, there was a span of 10 bases. This CDR3 is CASSQDEGVNSPLHF. CDR3 nucleotide sequence: TGCGCCAGCAGCCAAGATGAAGGGGTCAATTCACCCCTCCACTTT.

The chain combines TRBV28 with TRBJ2-7; D gene ambiguous. The CDR3 covers 14 residues. V lost 1 base to trimming and J lost 4 bases, with 11 bases between them. Germline loops: CDR1 MDHEN, CDR2 SYDVKM. CDR3 sequence (DNA): TGTGCCAGCAGTTTATTAGCTGTCTGGTACGAGCAGTACTTC. Translating it yields CASSLLAVWYEQYF.

The CDR3 reads CAWSVTGIENSPLHF. In DNA form, the CDR3 reads TGTGCCTGGAGTGTAACGGGGATTGAAAATTCACCCCTCCACTTT. The J gene is TRBJ1-6, the V gene TRBV30; D ambiguous. The CDR3 runs to 15 residues. Germline-derived CDR1 and CDR2 are GTSNPN and SVGIG (reference sequence). V was clipped by 0 bases and J by 7 bases, with 13 bases between them.

The table lists this clone with a few counts. The chain employs TRBV4-2 and TRBJ2-7; TRBD1 matches 8 bases. The CDR3 has 14 amino acids. V shed 4 bases, J shed 5 bases, and the junction held 7 bases outside the gene matches. From germline, CDR1 is LGHNA and CDR2 YNFKEQ. The CDR3: CASSPRQGLDEQYF. The CDR3 DNA is TGTGCCAGCAGCCCAAGACAGGGGCTCGACGAGCAGTACTTC.

This clone was recorded a few times. The gene calls are TRBV7-9 and TRBJ2-7; 8 bases are shared with TRBD2. Trimming removed 5 bases from V and 5 bases from J; junction bases left unmatched: 17. Germline loops: CDR1 SEHNR, CDR2 FQNEAQ (reference sequence). CDR3 length equals 17 residues. CDR3 DNA: TGTGCCAGCAGCCTCGCGCGGGGATGGCGGGAGGAGGACGAGCAGTACTTC. It codes for CASSLARGWREEDEQYF.

The V and J genes are TRBV13 and TRBJ2-2; no reliable D call. The V and J ends lost 3 bases and 5 bases respectively, with 7 bases between them. From germline, CDR1 is PRHDT and CDR2 FYEKMQ (reference sequence). The CDR3 is 13 amino acids. CDR3 loop: CASSLRLTGELFF. The CDR3 DNA reads as TGTGCCAGCAGCTTGAGATTAACCGGGGAGCTGTTTTTT.

This chain connects TRBV6-1 to TRBJ2-3, with TRBD2 matching 14 bases. CDR3 length equals 17 residues. After removal of 2 bases from V and 2 bases from J, the junction contained 3 bases not matched to a gene. Germline V gives CDR1 MNHNS, CDR2 SASEGT. CDR3 region: CASSELGLAGDTDTQYF. The CDR3 region has the DNA TGTGCCAGCAGTGAATTGGGACTAGCGGGGGACACAGATACGCAGTATTTT.

The gene calls are TRBV18 and TRBJ1-4; perhaps TRBD1 as D (5 bases). Germline CDR1 is KGHSH and CDR2 is LQKENI. CDR3 length equals 15 residues. Trimming took 3 bases from V and 0 from J, leaving 8 bases between them. The CDR3 region is CASSPAGTTNEKLFF. The DNA for the CDR3 is TGTGCCAGCTCACCGGCAGGGACAACTAATGAAAAACTGTTTTTT. Full variable domain (outside the CDR3, taken from reference TRBV18 and TRBJ1-4): NAGVMQNPRHLVRRRGQEARLRCSPMKGHSHVYWYRQLPEEGLKFMVYLQKENIIDESGMPKERFSAEFPKEGPSILRIQQVVRGDSAAYFCASSPAGTTNEKLFFGSGTQLSVL.

The genes are TRBV2 and TRBJ1-6, with D possibly TRBD1 on 6 matching bases. Germline V gene data show CDR1 as SNHLY and CDR2 as FYNNEI. The CDR3 totals 13 residues. V gave up 7 bases and J gave up 5 bases, with 9 bases separating them. The CDR3 nucleotides read TGTGCCAGCAACAGGGAAAATAATTCACCCCTCCACTTT. Translating it yields CASNRENNSPLHF.

The rearrangement joins TRBV3-1 (or the pseudogene TRBV3-2) to TRBJ2-6; the match to TRBD1 covers 9 bases. Germline V gene sequence: CDR1 LGHDT, CDR2 YNNKEL (reference sequence). There are 19 residues in the CDR3. After removal of 2 bases from V and 0 bases from J, the junction contained 8 bases not matched to a gene. CDR3 region: CASSQSGGTGNSGANVLTF. CDR3 coding DNA: TGTGCCAGCAGCCAAAGTGGGGGGACAGGGAACTCTGGGGCCAACGTCCTGACTTTC.